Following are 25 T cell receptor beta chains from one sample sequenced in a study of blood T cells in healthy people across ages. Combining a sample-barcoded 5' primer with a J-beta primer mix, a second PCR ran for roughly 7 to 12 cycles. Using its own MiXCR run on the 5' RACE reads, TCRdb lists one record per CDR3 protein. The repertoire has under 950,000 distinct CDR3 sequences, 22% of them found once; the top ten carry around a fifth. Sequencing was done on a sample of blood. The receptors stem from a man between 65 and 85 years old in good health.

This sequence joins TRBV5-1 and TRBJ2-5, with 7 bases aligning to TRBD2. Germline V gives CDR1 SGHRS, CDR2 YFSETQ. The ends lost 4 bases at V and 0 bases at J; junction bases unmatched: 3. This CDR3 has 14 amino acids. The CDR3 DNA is TGCGCCAGCAGCCCCCGGGGGGACCAAGAGACCCAGTACTTC. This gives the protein CASSPRGDQETQYF.

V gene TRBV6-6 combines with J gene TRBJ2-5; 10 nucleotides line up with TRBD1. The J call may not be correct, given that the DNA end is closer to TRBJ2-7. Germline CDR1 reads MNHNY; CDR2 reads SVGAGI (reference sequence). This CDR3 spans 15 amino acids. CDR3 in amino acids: CASSYTGQGTYEQYF. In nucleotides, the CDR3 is TGTGCCAGCAGTTACACGGGACAGGGGACCTACGAGCAGTACTTC.

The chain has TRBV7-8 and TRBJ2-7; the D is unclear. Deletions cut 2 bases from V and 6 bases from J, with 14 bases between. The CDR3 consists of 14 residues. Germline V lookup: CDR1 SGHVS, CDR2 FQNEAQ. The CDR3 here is CASSLRAGVFEQYF. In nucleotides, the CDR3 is TGTGCCAGCAGCTTAAGGGCAGGCGTTTTCGAGCAGTACTTC.

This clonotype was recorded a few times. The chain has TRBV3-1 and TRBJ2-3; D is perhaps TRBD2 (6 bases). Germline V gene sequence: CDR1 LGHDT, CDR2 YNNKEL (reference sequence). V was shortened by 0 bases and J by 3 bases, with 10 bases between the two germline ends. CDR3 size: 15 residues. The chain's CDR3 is CASSQEGRGTDTQYF. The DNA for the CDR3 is TGTGCCAGCAGCCAAGAAGGGCGGGGAACAGATACGCAGTATTTT.

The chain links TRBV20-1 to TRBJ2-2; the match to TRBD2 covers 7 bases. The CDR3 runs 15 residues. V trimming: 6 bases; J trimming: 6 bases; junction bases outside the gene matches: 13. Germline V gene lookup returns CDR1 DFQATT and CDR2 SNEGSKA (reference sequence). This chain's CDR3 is CSAADWGGMAGELFF. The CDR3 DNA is TGCAGTGCGGCGGATTGGGGGGGGATGGCCGGGGAGCTGTTTTTT.

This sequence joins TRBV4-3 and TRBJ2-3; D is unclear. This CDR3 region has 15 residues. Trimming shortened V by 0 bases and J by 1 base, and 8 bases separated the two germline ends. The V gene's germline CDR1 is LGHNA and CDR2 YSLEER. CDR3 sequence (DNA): TGCGCCAGCAGCCAAGATGTCTCCCGCACAGATACGCAGTATTTT. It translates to CASSQDVSRTDTQYF.

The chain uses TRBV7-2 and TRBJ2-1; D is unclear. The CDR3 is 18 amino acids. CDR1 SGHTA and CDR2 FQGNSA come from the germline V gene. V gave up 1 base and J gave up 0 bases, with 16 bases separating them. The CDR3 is CASSLVGSLFSSYNEQFF. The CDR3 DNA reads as TGTGCCAGCAGCTTAGTAGGCTCCCTCTTCAGCTCCTACAATGAGCAGTTCTTC.

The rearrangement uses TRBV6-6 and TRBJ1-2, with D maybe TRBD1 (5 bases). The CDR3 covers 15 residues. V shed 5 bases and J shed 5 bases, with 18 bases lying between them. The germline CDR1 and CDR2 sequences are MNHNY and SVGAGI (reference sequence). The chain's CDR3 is CASSRDVQGVYGYTF. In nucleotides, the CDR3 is TGTGCCAGCAGTCGCGATGTCCAGGGAGTATATGGCTACACCTTC.

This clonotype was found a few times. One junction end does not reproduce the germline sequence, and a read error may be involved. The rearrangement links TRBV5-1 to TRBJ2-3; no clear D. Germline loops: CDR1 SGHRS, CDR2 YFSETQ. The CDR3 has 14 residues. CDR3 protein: CASSLIGSTDTQYF. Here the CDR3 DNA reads TGTGCCAGCAGCTTAATAGGGAGCACAGATACGCAGTATTTT.

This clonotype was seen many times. The CDR3 DNA sequence: TGTGCCAGCAGCCCAACAGGAAGCTCCTACAATGAGCAGTTCTTC. Translating gives CASSPTGSSYNEQFF. The V gene is TRBV5-5, the J gene TRBJ2-1; a weak D match, TRBD1 (5 bases). With 4 bases removed from V and 0 bases from J, the gap between germline ends came to 11 bases. The V gene's germline CDR1 is SGHKS and CDR2 YYEKEE (reference sequence). CDR3 length equals 15 residues. The whole variable domain, remainder taken from reference TRBV5-5 and TRBJ2-1, is DAGVTQSPTHLIKTRGQQVTLRCSPISGHKSVSWYQQVLGQGPQFIFQYYEKEERGRGNFPDRFSARQFPNYSSELNVNALLLGDSALYLCASSPTGSSYNEQFFGPGTRLTVL.

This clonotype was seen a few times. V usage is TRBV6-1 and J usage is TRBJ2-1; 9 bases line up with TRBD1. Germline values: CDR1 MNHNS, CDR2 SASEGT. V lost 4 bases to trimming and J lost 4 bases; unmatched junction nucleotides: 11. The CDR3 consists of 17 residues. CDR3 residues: CASSGQGGDLSYNEQFF. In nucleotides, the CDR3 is TGTGCCAGCAGTGGACAGGGGGGGGACCTGTCATACAATGAGCAGTTCTTC.

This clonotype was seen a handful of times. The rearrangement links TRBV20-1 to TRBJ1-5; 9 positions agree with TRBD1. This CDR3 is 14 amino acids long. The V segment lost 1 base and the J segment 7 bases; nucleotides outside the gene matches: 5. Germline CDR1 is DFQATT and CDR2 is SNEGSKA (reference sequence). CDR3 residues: CSARVTGGDQPQHF. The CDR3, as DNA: TGCAGTGCTAGAGTAACAGGGGGCGACCAGCCCCAGCATTTT.

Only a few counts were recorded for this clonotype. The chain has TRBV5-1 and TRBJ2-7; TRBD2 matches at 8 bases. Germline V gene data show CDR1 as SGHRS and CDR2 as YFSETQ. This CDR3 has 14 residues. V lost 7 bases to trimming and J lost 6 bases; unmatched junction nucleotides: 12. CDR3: CASGQSGRGSEQYF. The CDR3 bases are TGCGCCAGCGGCCAATCCGGGAGGGGATCCGAGCAGTACTTC.

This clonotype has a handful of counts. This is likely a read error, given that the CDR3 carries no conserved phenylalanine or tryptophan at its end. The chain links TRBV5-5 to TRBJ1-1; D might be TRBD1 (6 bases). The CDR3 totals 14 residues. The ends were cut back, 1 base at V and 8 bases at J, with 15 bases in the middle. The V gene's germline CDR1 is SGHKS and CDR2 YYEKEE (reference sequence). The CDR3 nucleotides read TGTGCCAGCAGCTTGATTCAGGGGATTACAGAAGCTTTCCTT. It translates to CASSLIQGITEAFL.

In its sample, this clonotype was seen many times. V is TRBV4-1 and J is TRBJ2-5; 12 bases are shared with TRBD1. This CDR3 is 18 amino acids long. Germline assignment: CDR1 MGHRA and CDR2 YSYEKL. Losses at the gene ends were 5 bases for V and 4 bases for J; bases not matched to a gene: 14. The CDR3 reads CASSSTWGQGAWGETQYF. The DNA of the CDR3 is TGCGCCAGCAGCTCAACGTGGGGACAGGGGGCTTGGGGAGAGACCCAGTACTTC.

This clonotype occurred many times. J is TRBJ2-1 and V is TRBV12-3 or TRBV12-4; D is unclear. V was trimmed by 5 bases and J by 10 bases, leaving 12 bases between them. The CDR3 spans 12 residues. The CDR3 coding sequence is TGTGCCAGCAGTATAAAGGTGAGGGAGCAGTTCTTC. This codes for CASSIKVREQFF.

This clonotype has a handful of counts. The CDR3 region has the DNA TGTGCCAGCAGTCCCCGGACAGGGAAAAACATTCAGTACTTC. Amino acid sequence: CASSPRTGKNIQYF. The rearrangement uses TRBV6-1 and TRBJ2-4; 8 nucleotides match TRBD1. Looked up from germline, CDR1 is MNHNS and CDR2 is SASEGT. V was clipped by 5 bases and J by 4 bases; unmatched bases: 4. This CDR3 is built from 14 residues.

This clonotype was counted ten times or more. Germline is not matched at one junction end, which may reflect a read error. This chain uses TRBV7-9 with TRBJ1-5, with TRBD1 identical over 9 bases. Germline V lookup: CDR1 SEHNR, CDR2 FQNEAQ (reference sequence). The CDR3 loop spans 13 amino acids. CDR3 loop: CASSFDSGDREYF. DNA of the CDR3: TGTGCCAGCAGCTTCGATTCGGGGGACAGGGAGTATTTT.

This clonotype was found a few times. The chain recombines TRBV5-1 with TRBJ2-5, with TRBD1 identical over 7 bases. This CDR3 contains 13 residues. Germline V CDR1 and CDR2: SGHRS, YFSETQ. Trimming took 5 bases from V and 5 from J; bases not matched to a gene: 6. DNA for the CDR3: TGCGCCAGCAGTCACAGGGGTTGGGAGACCCAGTACTTC. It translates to CASSHRGWETQYF.

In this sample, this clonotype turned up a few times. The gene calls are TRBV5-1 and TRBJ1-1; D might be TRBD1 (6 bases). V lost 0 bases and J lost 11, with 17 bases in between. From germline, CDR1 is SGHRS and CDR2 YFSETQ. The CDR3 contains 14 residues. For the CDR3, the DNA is TGCGCCAGCAGCTTGGTCGGGACACGGTCGTTGGCTTTCTTT. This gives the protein CASSLVGTRSLAFF.

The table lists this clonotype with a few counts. The CDR3 DNA sequence: TGCAGTGCTACCCAGACTCAAGAGACCCAGTACTTC. Translating gives CSATQTQETQYF. The chain recombines TRBV20-1 with TRBJ2-5, with unresolved D. The CDR3 consists of 12 residues. Germline V gene lookup returns CDR1 DFQATT and CDR2 SNEGSKA (reference sequence). Trimming stripped 4 bases from V and 2 bases from J, with 8 bases between.

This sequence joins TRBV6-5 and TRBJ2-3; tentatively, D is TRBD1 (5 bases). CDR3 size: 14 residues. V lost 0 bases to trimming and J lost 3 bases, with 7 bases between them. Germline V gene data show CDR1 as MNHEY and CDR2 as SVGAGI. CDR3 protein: CASSYSRQTDTQYF. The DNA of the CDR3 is TGTGCCAGCAGTTACTCCAGACAGACAGATACGCAGTATTTT.

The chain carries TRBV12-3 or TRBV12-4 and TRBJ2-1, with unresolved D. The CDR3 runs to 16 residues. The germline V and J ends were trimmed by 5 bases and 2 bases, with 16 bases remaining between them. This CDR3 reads CASSTVLTIPYNEQFF. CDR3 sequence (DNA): TGTGCCAGCAGTACCGTTCTCACTATACCCTACAATGAGCAGTTCTTC.

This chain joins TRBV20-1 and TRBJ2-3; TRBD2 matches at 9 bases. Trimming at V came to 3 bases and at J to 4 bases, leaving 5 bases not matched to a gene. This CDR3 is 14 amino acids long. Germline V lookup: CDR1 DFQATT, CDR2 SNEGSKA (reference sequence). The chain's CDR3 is CSARKAGGSDTQYF. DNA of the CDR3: TGCAGTGCTAGGAAAGCGGGAGGTTCAGATACGCAGTATTTT.

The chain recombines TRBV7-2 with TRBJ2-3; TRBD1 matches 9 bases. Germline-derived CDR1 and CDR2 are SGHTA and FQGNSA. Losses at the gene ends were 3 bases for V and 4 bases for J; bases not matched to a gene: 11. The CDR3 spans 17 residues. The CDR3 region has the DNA TGTGCCAGCAGCTTGGGGTCGGGACAGGGCATCCCAGATACGCAGTATTTT. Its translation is CASSLGSGQGIPDTQYF.